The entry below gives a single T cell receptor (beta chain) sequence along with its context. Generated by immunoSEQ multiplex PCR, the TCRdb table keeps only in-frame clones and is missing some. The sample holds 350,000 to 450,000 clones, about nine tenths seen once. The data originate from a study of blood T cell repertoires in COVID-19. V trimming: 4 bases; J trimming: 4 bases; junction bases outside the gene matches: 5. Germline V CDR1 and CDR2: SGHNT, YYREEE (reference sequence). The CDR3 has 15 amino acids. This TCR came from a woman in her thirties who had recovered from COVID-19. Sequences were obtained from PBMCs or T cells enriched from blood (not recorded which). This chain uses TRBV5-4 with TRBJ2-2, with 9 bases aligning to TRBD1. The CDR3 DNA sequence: TGTGCCAGCAGCGGACAGGGGATTGGCACCGGGGAGCTGTTTTTT. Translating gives CASSGQGIGTGELFF.